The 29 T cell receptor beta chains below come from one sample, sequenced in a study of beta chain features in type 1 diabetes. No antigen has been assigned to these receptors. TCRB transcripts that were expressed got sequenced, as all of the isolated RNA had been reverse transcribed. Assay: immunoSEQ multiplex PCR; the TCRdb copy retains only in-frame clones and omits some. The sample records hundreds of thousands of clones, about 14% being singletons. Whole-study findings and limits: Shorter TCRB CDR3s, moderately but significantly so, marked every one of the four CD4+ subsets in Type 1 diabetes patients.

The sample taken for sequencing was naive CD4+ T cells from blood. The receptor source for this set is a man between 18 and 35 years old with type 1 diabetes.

CDR3 region: CSATTSGEQFF. DNA for the CDR3: TGCAGTGCCACCACTAGCGGTGAGCAGTTCTTC. V usage is TRBV20-1 and J usage is TRBJ2-1; TRBD2 aligns across 8 bases. V lost 6 bases to trimming and J lost 9 bases; unmatched junction nucleotides: 4. This CDR3 has 11 residues. CDR1 and CDR2 (germline): DFQATT, SNEGSKA (reference sequence).

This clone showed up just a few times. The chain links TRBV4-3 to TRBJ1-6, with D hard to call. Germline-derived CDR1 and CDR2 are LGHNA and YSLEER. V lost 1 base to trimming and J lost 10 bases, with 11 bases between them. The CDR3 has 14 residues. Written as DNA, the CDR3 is TGCGCCAGCAGCCAAGGATACTCGGGATCACCCCTCCACTTT. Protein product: CASSQGYSGSPLHF.

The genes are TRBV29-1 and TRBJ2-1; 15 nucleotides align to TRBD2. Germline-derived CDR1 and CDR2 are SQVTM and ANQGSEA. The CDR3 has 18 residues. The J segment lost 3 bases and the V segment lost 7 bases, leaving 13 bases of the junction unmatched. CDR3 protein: CSGTTGTSGRNGYNEQFF. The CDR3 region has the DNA TGCAGCGGAACCACCGGGACTAGCGGGAGGAATGGCTACAATGAGCAGTTCTTC.

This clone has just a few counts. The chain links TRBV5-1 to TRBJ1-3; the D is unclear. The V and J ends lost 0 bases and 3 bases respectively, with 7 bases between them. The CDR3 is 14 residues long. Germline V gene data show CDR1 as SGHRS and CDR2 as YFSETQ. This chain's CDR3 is CASSLAGIGNTIYF. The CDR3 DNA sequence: TGCGCCAGCAGCTTGGCGGGGATTGGAAACACCATATATTTT.

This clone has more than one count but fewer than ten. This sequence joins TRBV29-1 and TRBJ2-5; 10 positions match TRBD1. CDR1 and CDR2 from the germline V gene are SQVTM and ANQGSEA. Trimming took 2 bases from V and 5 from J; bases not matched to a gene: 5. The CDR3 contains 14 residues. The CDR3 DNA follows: TGCAGCGTTGAATCCGACAGGGGGCTTGAGACCCAGTACTTC. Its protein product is CSVESDRGLETQYF.

The CDR3 nucleotides are TGTGCCAGCAGCTTAGTAGTCAATTCACCCCTCCACTTT. This codes for CASSLVVNSPLHF. The genes are TRBV7-8 and TRBJ1-6; D is unclear. Trimming left V 1 base short and J 7 bases short, with 5 bases between. Germline assignment: CDR1 SGHVS and CDR2 FQNEAQ. This CDR3 comprises 13 residues.

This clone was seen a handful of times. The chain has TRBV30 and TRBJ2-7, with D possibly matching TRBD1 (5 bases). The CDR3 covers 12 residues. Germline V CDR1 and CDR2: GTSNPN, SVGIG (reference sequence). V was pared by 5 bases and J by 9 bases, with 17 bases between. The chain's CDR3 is CAWVGADWRQYF. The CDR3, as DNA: TGTGCCTGGGTAGGGGCCGATTGGCGGCAGTACTTC.

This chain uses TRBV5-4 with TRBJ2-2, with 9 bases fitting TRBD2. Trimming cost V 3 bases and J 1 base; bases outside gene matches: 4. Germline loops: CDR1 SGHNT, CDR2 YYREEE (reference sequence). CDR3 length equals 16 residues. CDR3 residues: CASSSATSGNTGELFF. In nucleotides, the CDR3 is TGTGCCAGCAGCTCCGCGACTAGCGGGAACACCGGGGAGCTGTTTTTT. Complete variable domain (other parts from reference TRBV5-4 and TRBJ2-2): ETGVTQSPTHLIKTRGQQVTLRCSSQSGHNTVSWYQQALGQGPQFIFQYYREEENGRGNFPPRFSGLQFPNYSSELNVNALELDDSALYLCASSSATSGNTGELFFGEGSRLTVL.

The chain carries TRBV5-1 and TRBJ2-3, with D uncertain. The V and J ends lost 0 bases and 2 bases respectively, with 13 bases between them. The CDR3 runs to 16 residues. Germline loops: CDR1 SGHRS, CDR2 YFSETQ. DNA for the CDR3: TGCGCCAGCAGCTTGGTCCCGGCCTCCCTCACAGATACGCAGTATTTT. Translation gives CASSLVPASLTDTQYF.

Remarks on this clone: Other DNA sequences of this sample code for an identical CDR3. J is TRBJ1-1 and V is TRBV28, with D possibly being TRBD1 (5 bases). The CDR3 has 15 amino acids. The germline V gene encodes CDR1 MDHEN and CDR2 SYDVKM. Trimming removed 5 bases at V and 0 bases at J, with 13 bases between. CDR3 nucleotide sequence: TGTGCCAGCAGTCCACGAGGGACGGTGAACACTGAAGCTTTCTTT. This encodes CASSPRGTVNTEAFF.

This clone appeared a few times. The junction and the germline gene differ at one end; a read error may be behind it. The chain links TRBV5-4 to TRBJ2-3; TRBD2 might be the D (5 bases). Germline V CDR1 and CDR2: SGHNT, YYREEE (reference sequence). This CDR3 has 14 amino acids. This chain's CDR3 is CASSPGVQADTQYF. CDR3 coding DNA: TGCGCCAGCAGCCCCGGGGTTCAGGCAGATACGCAGTATTTT.

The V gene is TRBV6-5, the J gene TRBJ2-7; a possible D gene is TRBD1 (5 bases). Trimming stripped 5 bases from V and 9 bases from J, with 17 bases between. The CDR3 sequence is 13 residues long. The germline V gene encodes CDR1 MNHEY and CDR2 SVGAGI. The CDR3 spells CASSAVDRGGQYF. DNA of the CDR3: TGTGCCAGCAGTGCCGTGGATAGGGGTGGGCAGTACTTC.

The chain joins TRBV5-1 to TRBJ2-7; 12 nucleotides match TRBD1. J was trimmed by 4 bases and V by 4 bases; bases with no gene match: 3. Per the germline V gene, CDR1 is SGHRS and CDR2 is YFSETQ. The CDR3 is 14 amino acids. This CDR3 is CASSAGQGAYEQYF. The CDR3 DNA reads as TGCGCCAGCAGCGCGGGACAGGGGGCTTACGAGCAGTACTTC.

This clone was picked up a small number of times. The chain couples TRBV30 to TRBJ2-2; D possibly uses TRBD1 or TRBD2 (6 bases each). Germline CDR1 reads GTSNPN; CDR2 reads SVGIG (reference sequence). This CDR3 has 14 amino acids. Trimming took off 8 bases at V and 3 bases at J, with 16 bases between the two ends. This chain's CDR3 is CAGGGGADTGELFF. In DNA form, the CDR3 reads TGTGCCGGTGGGGGCGGGGCGGACACCGGGGAGCTGTTTTTT.

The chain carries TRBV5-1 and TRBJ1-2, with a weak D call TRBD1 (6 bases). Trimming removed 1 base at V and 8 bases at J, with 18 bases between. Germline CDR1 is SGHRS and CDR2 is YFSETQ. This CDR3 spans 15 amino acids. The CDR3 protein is CASSLNTGTMEGYTF. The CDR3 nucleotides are TGCGCCAGCAGCTTGAATACAGGGACTATGGAGGGCTACACCTTC.

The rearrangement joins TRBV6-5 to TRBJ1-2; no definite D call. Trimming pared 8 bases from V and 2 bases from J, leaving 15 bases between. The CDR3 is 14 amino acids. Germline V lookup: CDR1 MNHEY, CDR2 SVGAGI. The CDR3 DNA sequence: TGTGCCAGCCGAAGAGGGAGGGAGAACTATGGCTACACCTTC. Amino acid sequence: CASRRGRENYGYTF.

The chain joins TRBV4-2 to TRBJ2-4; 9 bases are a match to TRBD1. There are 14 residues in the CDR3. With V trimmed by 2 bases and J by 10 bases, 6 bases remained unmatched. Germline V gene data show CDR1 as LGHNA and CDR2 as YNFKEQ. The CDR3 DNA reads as TGTGCCAGCAGCCAATTGACAGGGGGTAGGATTCAGTACTTC. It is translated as CASSQLTGGRIQYF.

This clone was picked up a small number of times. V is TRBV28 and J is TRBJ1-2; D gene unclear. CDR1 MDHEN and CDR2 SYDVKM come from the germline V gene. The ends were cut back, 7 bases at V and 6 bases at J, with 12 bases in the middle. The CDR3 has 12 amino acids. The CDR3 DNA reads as TGTGCCAGCACCTCCCCTTCGGATGGCTACACCTTC. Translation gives CASTSPSDGYTF.

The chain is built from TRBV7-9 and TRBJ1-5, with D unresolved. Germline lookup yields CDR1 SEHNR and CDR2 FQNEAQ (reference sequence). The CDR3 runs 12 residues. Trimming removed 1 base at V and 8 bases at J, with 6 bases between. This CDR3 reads CASSLGQEPQHF. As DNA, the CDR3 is TGTGCCAGCAGCTTAGGGCAGGAGCCCCAGCATTTT.

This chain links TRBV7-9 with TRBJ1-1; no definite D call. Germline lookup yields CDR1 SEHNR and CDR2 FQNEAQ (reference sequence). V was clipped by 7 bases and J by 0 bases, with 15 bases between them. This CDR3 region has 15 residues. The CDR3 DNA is TGTGCCAGCAACTCGTACCGATTCGTGAACACTGAAGCTTTCTTT. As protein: CASNSYRFVNTEAFF.

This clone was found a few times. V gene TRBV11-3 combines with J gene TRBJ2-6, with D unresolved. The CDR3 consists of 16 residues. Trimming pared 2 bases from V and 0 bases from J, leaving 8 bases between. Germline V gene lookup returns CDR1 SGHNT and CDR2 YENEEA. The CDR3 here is CASSLTPSSGANVLTF. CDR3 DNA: TGTGCCAGCAGCTTAACGCCCAGCTCTGGGGCCAACGTCCTGACTTTC.

The DNA of the CDR3 is TGTGCCAGCTCACCCCGAGGGGATGGAGGTGAGCAGTTCTTC. Translating gives CASSPRGDGGEQFF. The genes are TRBV18 and TRBJ2-1; TRBD1 or TRBD2 may be the D gene (5 bases each). V was clipped by 3 bases and J by 9 bases, with 15 bases between them. Per germline, CDR1 KGHSH and CDR2 LQKENI. This CDR3 is built from 14 residues.

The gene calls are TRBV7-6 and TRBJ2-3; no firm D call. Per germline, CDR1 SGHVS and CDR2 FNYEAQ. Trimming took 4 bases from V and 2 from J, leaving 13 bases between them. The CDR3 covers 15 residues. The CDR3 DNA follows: TGTGCCAGCAGCTACTCCGGGTCCAACACAGATACGCAGTATTTT. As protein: CASSYSGSNTDTQYF.

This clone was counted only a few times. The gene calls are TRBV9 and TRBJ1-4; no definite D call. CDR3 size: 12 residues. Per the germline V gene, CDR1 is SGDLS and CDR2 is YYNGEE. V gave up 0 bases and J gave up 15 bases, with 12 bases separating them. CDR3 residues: CASSVEAAGVFF. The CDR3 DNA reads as TGTGCCAGCAGCGTAGAGGCAGCCGGGGTGTTTTTT.

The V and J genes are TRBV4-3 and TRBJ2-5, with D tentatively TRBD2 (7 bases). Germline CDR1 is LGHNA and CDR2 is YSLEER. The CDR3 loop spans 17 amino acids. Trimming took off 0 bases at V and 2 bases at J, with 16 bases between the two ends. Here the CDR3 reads CASSQEFAGATQETQYF. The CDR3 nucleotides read TGCGCCAGCAGCCAAGAGTTTGCGGGGGCCACTCAAGAGACCCAGTACTTC.

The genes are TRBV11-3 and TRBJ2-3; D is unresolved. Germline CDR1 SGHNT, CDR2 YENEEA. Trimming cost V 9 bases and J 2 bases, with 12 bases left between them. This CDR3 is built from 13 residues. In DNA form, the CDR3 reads TGTGCCAGGTCCTCGGAGCCCACAGATACGCAGTATTTT. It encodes CARSSEPTDTQYF.

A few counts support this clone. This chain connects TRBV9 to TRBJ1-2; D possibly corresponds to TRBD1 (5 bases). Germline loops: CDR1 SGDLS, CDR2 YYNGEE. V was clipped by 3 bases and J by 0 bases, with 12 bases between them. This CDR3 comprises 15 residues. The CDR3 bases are TGTGCCAGCAGCGCCGGGACGACCCCTAACTATGGCTACACCTTC. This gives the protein CASSAGTTPNYGYTF. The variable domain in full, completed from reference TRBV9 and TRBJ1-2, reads DSGVTQTPKHLITATGQRVTLRCSPRSGDLSVYWYQQSLDQGLQFLIQYYNGEERAKGNILERFSAQQFPDLHSELNLSSLELGDSALYFCASSAGTTPNYGYTFGSGTRLTVV.

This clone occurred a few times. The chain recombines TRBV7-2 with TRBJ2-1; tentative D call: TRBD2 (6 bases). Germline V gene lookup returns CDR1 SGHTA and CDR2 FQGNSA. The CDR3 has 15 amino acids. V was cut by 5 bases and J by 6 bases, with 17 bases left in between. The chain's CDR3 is CASSLGTSKPNEQFF. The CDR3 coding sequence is TGTGCCAGCAGCCTAGGGACTTCCAAACCCAATGAGCAGTTCTTC.

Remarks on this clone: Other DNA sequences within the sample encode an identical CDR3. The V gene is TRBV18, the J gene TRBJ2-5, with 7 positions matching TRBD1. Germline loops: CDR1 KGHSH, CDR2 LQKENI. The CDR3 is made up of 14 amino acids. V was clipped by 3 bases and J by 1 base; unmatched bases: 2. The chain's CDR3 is CASSPGTAQETQYF. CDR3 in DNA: TGTGCCAGCTCACCCGGGACAGCCCAAGAGACCCAGTACTTC.